The 13 T cell receptor beta chains below come from one sample, sequenced in a study of cytomegalovirus exposure and HLA in healthy donors. The PCR had 60 Vbeta and 13 Jbeta primers. The data were produced by immunoSEQ multiplex PCR, yet TCRdb's version contains in-frame clones alone and is incomplete. Here the sample spans about 210,000 clones, about four fifths being singletons. Input material: PBMCs. All receptors come from a man aged 40-49 years in good health and CMV-seropositive.

This clone was counted between two and nine times. The chain is built from TRBV11-2 and TRBJ2-3; TRBD1 agrees at 9 bases. Per the germline V gene, CDR1 is SGHAT and CDR2 is FQNNGV. The V and J ends lost 5 bases and 4 bases, in that order; junction bases with no gene match: 13. The CDR3 consists of 17 residues. The CDR3, as DNA: TGTGCCAGCAGCCCGGACCGGGACAGGGAAAACGCAGATACGCAGTATTTT. Translating it yields CASSPDRDRENADTQYF.

The chain couples TRBV6-5 to TRBJ1-1, with D unclear. The CDR3 consists of 16 residues. Between the trimmed V and J ends, which lost 2 bases and 0 bases, there was a span of 13 bases. In germline, CDR1 is MNHEY, CDR2 SVGAGI. The CDR3 nucleotides are TGTGCCAGCAGTTACGCATACCAGGATTTGAACACTGAAGCTTTCTTT. As protein: CASSYAYQDLNTEAFF.

J is TRBJ1-2 and V is TRBV30, with TRBD1 matching 9 bases. The CDR3 extends over 13 amino acids. V shed 7 bases, J shed 4 bases, and the junction held 7 bases outside the gene matches. Germline V gives CDR1 GTSNPN, CDR2 SVGIG (reference sequence). Written as DNA, the CDR3 is TGTGCCTCCTTAACAGGGGGCAGCTATGGCTACACCTTC. It specifies CASLTGGSYGYTF. Drawing the rest from reference TRBV30 and TRBJ1-2, the complete variable domain is SQTIHQWPATLVQPVGSPLSLECTVEGTSNPNLYWYRQAAGRGLQLLFYSVGIGQISSEVPQNLSASRPQDRQFILSSKKLLLSDSGFYLCASLTGGSYGYTFGSGTRLTVV.

V and J are TRBV29-1 and TRBJ1-1; TRBD1 matches 7 bases. The CDR3 is made up of 13 amino acids. Germline lookup yields CDR1 SQVTM and CDR2 ANQGSEA. Germline trimming cut 7 bases from V and 6 bases from J; bases unmatched to any gene: 11. The CDR3 here is CSGTTGERPEAFF. For the CDR3, the DNA is TGCAGCGGAACTACAGGGGAGAGGCCTGAAGCTTTCTTT.

The CDR3 loop reads CASSSTSGNYNEQFF. The DNA for the CDR3 is TGCGCCAGCAGCTCGACTAGCGGGAACTACAATGAGCAGTTCTTC. The chain recombines TRBV5-1 with TRBJ2-1; 11 nucleotides match TRBD2. Germline trimming cut 3 bases from V and 3 bases from J; bases unmatched to any gene: 2. Per germline, CDR1 SGHRS and CDR2 YFSETQ. This CDR3 has 15 residues.

V is TRBV7-2 and J is TRBJ2-5; 8 bases map to TRBD2. From germline, CDR1 is SGHTA and CDR2 FQGNSA. This CDR3 comprises 15 residues. V trimming: 1 base; J trimming: 5 bases; junction bases outside the gene matches: 6. The CDR3 loop reads CASSLDGRGSETQYF. The CDR3 region has the DNA TGTGCCAGCAGCTTAGACGGGAGGGGTAGTGAGACCCAGTACTTC.

The chain joins TRBV7-9 to TRBJ1-4; D remains ambiguous. The germline CDR1 and CDR2 sequences are SEHNR and FQNEAQ (reference sequence). Between the trimmed V and J ends, which lost 7 bases and 1 base, there was a span of 13 bases. The CDR3 covers 15 residues. As DNA, the CDR3 is TGTGCCAGCACCTTCGTCGGGGAAACTAATGAAAAACTGTTTTTT. Residues: CASTFVGETNEKLFF.

Remarks on this clone: The junction and the germline gene differ at one end; a read error may be behind it. The J gene is TRBJ1-1, the V gene TRBV6-6; 8 bases are a match to TRBD1. The CDR3 contains 15 residues. Germline values: CDR1 MNHNY, CDR2 SVGAGI (reference sequence). The CDR3 spells CASSDSTGAGTEAFF. CDR3 DNA: TGTGCCAGCAGTGACTCGACAGGGGCGGGCACTGAAGCTTTCTTT.

The chain has TRBV7-9 and TRBJ2-7, with TRBD1 matching over 7 bases. The CDR3 extends over 14 amino acids. Germline V CDR1 and CDR2: SEHNR, FQNEAQ (reference sequence). The J segment lost 3 bases and the V segment lost 5 bases, leaving 7 bases of the junction unmatched. Here the CDR3 reads CASSPTGLGYEQYF. The CDR3 nucleotides are TGTGCCAGCAGCCCGACAGGGTTAGGCTACGAGCAGTACTTC.

This sequence joins TRBV2 and TRBJ2-3; TRBD2 matches 10 bases. The junction had 12 bases not matched to a gene; V was cut back by 7 bases and J by 5 bases. The CDR3 has 16 amino acids. Per the germline V gene, CDR1 is SNHLY and CDR2 is FYNNEI. The CDR3 nucleotides read TGTGCCAGCACCGGGGGAGCGGGAGGGGGGAGAGATACGCAGTATTTT. Amino acids: CASTGGAGGGRDTQYF.

Regarding this clone: Other DNA sequences from this sample encode an identical CDR3 as well. The J gene is TRBJ2-7, the V gene TRBV19; TRBD1 aligns across 8 bases. Losses at the gene ends were 5 bases for V and 2 bases for J; bases not matched to a gene: 8. CDR1 and CDR2 from the germline V gene are LNHDA and SQIVND (reference sequence). This CDR3 has 15 residues. In DNA form, the CDR3 reads TGTGCCAGTAGTCCATCCGGGACAGGAGCCTACGAGCAGTACTTC. Its translation is CASSPSGTGAYEQYF.

This clone showed up just a few times. CDR3 sequence: CASSEDVRSSGYTF. CDR3 coding DNA: TGTGCCAGCAGTGAAGACGTCCGTTCGAGTGGCTACACCTTC. The V and J genes are TRBV6-1 and TRBJ1-2; D is uncertain. This CDR3 region has 14 residues. The germline V gene encodes CDR1 MNHNS and CDR2 SASEGT. Trimming removed 1 base from V and 7 bases from J, with 13 bases in between.

This rearrangement joins TRBV9 to TRBJ2-5; no clear D. The assigned J gene may be wrong: the sequence end matches TRBJ2-7 better. Germline values: CDR1 SGDLS, CDR2 YYNGEE. The CDR3 runs 11 residues. The CDR3 reads CASSVTHEQYF. CDR3 coding DNA: TGTGCCAGCAGCGTAACCCACGAGCAGTACTTC.